The 31 T cell receptor beta chains listed next were all sequenced from one sample in a study of T cell repertoires in aging, cancer and after chemotherapy. TCR beta rearrangements were amplified from peripheral blood genomic DNA. Rearranged V-D-J TRB sequences were amplified with a mixed TRB-A/B primer pool. MiXCR, run by TCRdb on the multiplex PCR reads, gives a single entry per CDR3 protein. The sample includes over a thousand distinct CDR3 sequences, around a fifth of them seen just once. The sequencing sample was made of blood. The source of these receptors is a human donor with a solid tumor.

Relative to its sample, this clonotype is medium-sized. The gene calls are TRBV18 and TRBJ1-5; D gene uncertain. CDR3 length: 13 amino acids. V was pared by 2 bases and J by 6 bases, with 8 bases between. Germline CDR1 reads KGHSH; CDR2 reads LQKENI. For the CDR3, the DNA is TGTGCCAGCTCACCAGAAAGGGTTCAGCCCCAGCATTTT. Translation: CASSPERVQPQHF. Combining the CDR3 with reference TRBV18 and TRBJ1-5 gives the whole variable domain NAGVMQNPRHLVRRRGQEARLRCSPMKGHSHVYWYRQLPEEGLKFMVYLQKENIIDESGMPKERFSAEFPKEGPSILRIQQVVRGDSAAYFCASSPERVQPQHFGDGTRLSIL.

This clonotype is labeled large. This chain joins TRBV11-3 and TRBJ2-3; 8 nucleotides line up with TRBD2. The CDR3 consists of 13 residues. Per germline, CDR1 SGHNT and CDR2 YENEEA. V was clipped by 5 bases and J by 13 bases; unmatched bases: 11. CDR3 sequence reads: CASSQPRSGGKYF. The CDR3 DNA follows: TGTGCCAGCAGCCAACCGAGGAGCGGGGGAAAGTATTTT.

With respect to this clonotype: Since a much larger clone is just one base distant, this may be a read error. This sequence joins TRBV5-1 and TRBJ2-5, with D maybe TRBD2 (6 bases). This CDR3 is built from 15 residues. Germline CDR1 and CDR2: SGHRS and YFSETQ. In nucleotides, the CDR3 is TGCGCCAGCAGCCCGATGGGAGCGGGTCAAGAGACCAAGTACTTC. Translation gives CASSPMGAGQETKYF.

By share of the sample, this clonotype is large (0.1 to 1%). The chain is built from TRBV19 and TRBJ2-1; TRBD1 might be the D (6 bases). Trimming removed 5 bases at V and 0 bases at J, with 11 bases between. The germline gives CDR1 LNHDA, CDR2 SQIVND (reference sequence). The CDR3 has 15 residues. The CDR3 coding sequence is TGTGCCAGTAGTGCAGGACAGAGCTCCTACAATGAGCAGTTCTTC. Translating it yields CASSAGQSSYNEQFF.

The CDR3 spells CASSFEYNEQFF. CDR3 sequence (DNA): TGTGCCAGCAGCTTCGAGTACAATGAGCAGTTCTTC. The rearrangement links TRBV7-9 to TRBJ2-1; no firm D call. Germline lookup yields CDR1 SEHNR and CDR2 FQNEAQ (reference sequence). The V end lost 3 bases, the J end lost 4 bases, and 4 bases lay between the germline ends. The CDR3 extends over 12 amino acids.

The chain has TRBV11-2 and TRBJ1-1; D remains unclear. CDR1 and CDR2 from the germline V gene are SGHAT and FQNNGV. The CDR3 sequence is 13 residues long. The V end was cut by 3 bases, the J end by 2 bases, with 7 bases between. CDR3 amino acids: CASSFTENTEAFF. The CDR3 bases are TGTGCCAGCAGCTTTACAGAAAACACTGAAGCTTTCTTT.

This clonotype appeared a few times. The chain has TRBV7-2 and TRBJ1-6; D remains ambiguous. CDR3 length equals 13 residues. Germline lookup yields CDR1 SGHTA and CDR2 FQGNSA. Trimming removed 2 bases at V and 7 bases at J, with 6 bases between. CDR3 in DNA: TGTGCCAGCAGCTTAAACAGCAATTCACCCCTCCACTTT. Amino acids: CASSLNSNSPLHF.

In its sample, this clonotype is medium-sized (0.01 to 0.1%). The CDR3 DNA reads TGCAGTGCCGTCGCGGCTAGCGGGGGGGCTGGAGATACGCAGTATTTT. This codes for CSAVAASGGAGDTQYF. J is TRBJ2-3 and V is TRBV20-1, with 12 bases fitting TRBD2. The germline CDR1 and CDR2 sequences are DFQATT and SNEGSKA (reference sequence). Losses at the gene ends were 6 bases for V and 5 bases for J; bases not matched to a gene: 12. The length of the CDR3 is 16 residues.

This clonotype rates as medium-sized (0.01 to 0.1%). The rearrangement joins TRBV20-1 to TRBJ1-3, with D uncertain. CDR1 DFQATT and CDR2 SNEGSKA come from the germline V gene (reference sequence). The CDR3 spans 14 residues. The V and J ends lost 6 bases and 3 bases respectively, with 15 bases between them. Written as DNA, the CDR3 is TGCAGTGCACGGACGGTAGAGGTTGGAAACACCATATATTTT. Its protein product is CSARTVEVGNTIYF.

This clonotype turned up a few times. The chain couples TRBV7-9 to TRBJ1-2, with 9 bases aligning to TRBD1. This CDR3 comprises 14 residues. Per the germline V gene, CDR1 is SEHNR and CDR2 is FQNEAQ (reference sequence). Unmatched junction bases numbered 3, after V lost 5 bases and J lost 2 bases. In DNA, the CDR3 is TGTGCCAGCAGCGCCGGGACAGGGAACTATGGCTACACCTTC. It yields the protein CASSAGTGNYGYTF.

About this clonotype: With a much larger clone just one base away, this may be a read error. The rearrangement links TRBV4-3 to TRBJ2-1; 9 bases agree with TRBD1. The CDR3 spans 17 residues. Trimming removed 4 bases from V and 4 bases from J; junction bases left unmatched: 11. Germline V gene data show CDR1 as LGHNA and CDR2 as YSLEER. The DNA of the CDR3 is TGCGCCAGCAGCCCATACGGGGGGACAGGGAGTTACAATGAGCAGTTCTTC. Translating it yields CASSPYGGTGSYNEQFF.

The V gene is TRBV2, the J gene TRBJ1-1, with D maybe TRBD1 (6 bases). CDR1 and CDR2 (germline): SNHLY, FYNNEI. Trimming pared 7 bases from V and 10 bases from J, leaving 25 bases between. The CDR3 loop spans 15 amino acids. The CDR3 nucleotides are TGTGCCAGCATTGGGCCGGCTCAGGGGAACGTCCGAGCTTTCTTT. Its translation is CASIGPAQGNVRAFF.

The rearrangement uses TRBV4-3 and TRBJ1-3; D perhaps matches TRBD1 (6 bases). CDR3 length: 17 amino acids. Germline lookup yields CDR1 LGHNA and CDR2 YSLEER. Trimming pared 0 bases from V and 0 bases from J, leaving 12 bases between. The DNA for the CDR3 is TGCGCCAGCAGCCAAGACCGGGGGCTGTACTCTGGAAACACCATATATTTT. Amino acid sequence: CASSQDRGLYSGNTIYF.

This clonotype was counted between two and nine times. The chain recombines TRBV10-2 with TRBJ1-3, with a weak D call TRBD1 (6 bases). V was shortened by 6 bases and J by 4 bases, with 16 bases between the two germline ends. The CDR3 has 15 amino acids. Germline CDR1 and CDR2: WSHSY and SAAADI. The CDR3 DNA follows: TGCGCCAGCAGGGAAGCCGGGACAACAGGAAACACCATATATTTT. This gives the protein CASREAGTTGNTIYF.

Judged by abundance, this clonotype is large. CDR3 region: CSVSGTGNTDTQYF. CDR3 DNA sequence: TGCAGCGTTTCCGGGACAGGTAACACAGATACGCAGTATTTT. The genes are TRBV29-1 and TRBJ2-3; 8 nucleotides align to TRBD1. Germline CDR1 reads SQVTM; CDR2 reads ANQGSEA. V shed 5 bases and J 2 bases; nucleotides not matched to a gene: 6. This CDR3 has 14 amino acids.

In its sample, this clonotype ranks as large (0.1 to 1%). This chain connects TRBV24-1 to TRBJ2-1, with TRBD1 matching 10 bases. The J segment lost 12 bases and the V segment lost 3 bases, leaving 16 bases of the junction unmatched. The CDR3 length is 17 residues. Germline V CDR1 and CDR2: KGHDR, SFDVKD. CDR3: CATSDAGRDRGHPGQFF. As DNA, the CDR3 is TGTGCCACCAGTGATGCCGGCCGGGACAGGGGTCATCCTGGGCAGTTCTTC.

The rearrangement joins TRBV2 to TRBJ2-2, with D perhaps matching TRBD1 (6 bases). V was trimmed by 5 bases and J by 5 bases, leaving 9 bases between them. This CDR3 contains 13 residues. Looked up from germline, CDR1 is SNHLY and CDR2 is FYNNEI. The CDR3 spells CASSPRGTGELFF. For the CDR3, the DNA is TGTGCCAGCAGTCCGAGGGGGACCGGGGAGCTGTTTTTT.

This clonotype is labeled medium-sized. V usage is TRBV20-1 and J usage is TRBJ1-1, with a possible D match to TRBD1 (5 bases). Germline V gives CDR1 DFQATT, CDR2 SNEGSKA (reference sequence). Between the trimmed V and J ends, which lost 4 bases and 5 bases, there was a span of 17 bases. This CDR3 spans 14 amino acids. The CDR3 DNA is TGCAGTGCTACGGACATAGGTGGTTTTACTGAAGCTTTCTTT. Amino acids: CSATDIGGFTEAFF.

The chain has TRBV2 and TRBJ2-4; D call uncertain. This CDR3 has 14 amino acids. Trimming stripped 6 bases from V and 0 bases from J, with 9 bases between. Germline values: CDR1 SNHLY, CDR2 FYNNEI. The CDR3 protein is CASSWSQAKNIQYF. CDR3 nucleotide sequence: TGTGCCAGCAGCTGGAGCCAAGCCAAAAACATTCAGTACTTC. Supplemented by reference TRBV2 and TRBJ2-4, the full variable domain reads EPEVTQTPSHQVTQMGQEVILRCVPISNHLYFYWYRQILGQKVEFLVSFYNNEISEKSEIFDDQFSVERPDGSNFTLKIRSTKLEDSAMYFCASSWSQAKNIQYFGAGTRLSVL.

Note on this clonotype: It may be a read error: a sequence one base away is much more abundant. This sequence joins TRBV20-1 and TRBJ2-5, with D tentatively TRBD1 (5 bases). The ends were cut back, 2 bases at V and 2 bases at J, with 9 bases in the middle. Per the germline V gene, CDR1 is DFQATT and CDR2 is SNEGSKA (reference sequence). CDR3 length: 13 amino acids. The CDR3 nucleotides are TGCAGTGCTAGAACGCCAGGGCAAGAGACCCAGTACTTC. This encodes CSARTPGQETQYF.

This clonotype is labeled medium-sized. This chain connects TRBV4-3 to TRBJ2-2; no reliable D call. This CDR3 contains 15 residues. Trimming took off 3 bases at V and 6 bases at J, with 14 bases between the two ends. The germline V gene encodes CDR1 LGHNA and CDR2 YSLEER. CDR3 loop: CASSHITLVSGELFF. The CDR3 coding sequence is TGCGCCAGCAGCCATATTACCCTCGTGTCCGGGGAGCTGTTTTTT.

This clonotype is judged large. This chain joins TRBV11-3 and TRBJ2-5, with 12 bases lining up with TRBD2. This CDR3 comprises 16 residues. Trimming removed 5 bases from V and 2 bases from J; junction bases left unmatched: 6. Germline V lookup: CDR1 SGHNT, CDR2 YENEEA. DNA for the CDR3: TGTGCCAGCAGCCCCAGACTAGCGGGGGCTCAAGAGACCCAGTACTTC. Translation: CASSPRLAGAQETQYF.

This clonotype qualifies as large (0.1 to 1%). The chain is built from TRBV19 and TRBJ1-5; D remains ambiguous. Trimming took 7 bases from V and 2 from J, leaving 15 bases between them. This CDR3 contains 15 residues. In germline, CDR1 is LNHDA, CDR2 SQIVND (reference sequence). The CDR3, as DNA: TGTGCCAGTACCCTCGGGCGGGGTGGCAATCAGCCCCAGCATTTT. This encodes CASTLGRGGNQPQHF.

Judged by abundance, this clonotype is medium-sized (0.01 to 0.1%). The chain has TRBV24-1 and TRBJ1-4, with 8 nucleotides matching TRBD1. This CDR3 has 16 amino acids. Trimming took 7 bases from V and 7 from J; bases not matched to a gene: 13. Germline V gene lookup returns CDR1 KGHDR and CDR2 SFDVKD. The CDR3 region is CATSPGGQGGGEKLFF. The CDR3, as DNA: TGTGCCACCAGCCCAGGAGGACAGGGTGGTGGTGAAAAACTGTTTTTT.

V usage is TRBV6-4 and J usage is TRBJ2-7, with TRBD2 matching over 10 bases. V dropped 4 bases and J dropped 5; count of bases not matched to a gene: 5. The germline CDR1 and CDR2 sequences are MRHNA and SNTAGT. This CDR3 has 14 amino acids. As DNA, the CDR3 is TGTGCCAGCAGTGTTTTAGCGGGAGGTCACGAGCAGTACGTC. It encodes CASSVLAGGHEQYV.

Comment on this clonotype: A single base separates this from a much larger clone, so it may be a read error. This chain joins TRBV5-1 and TRBJ1-5, with unresolved D. Germline CDR1 SGHRS, CDR2 YFSETQ. The CDR3 sequence is 15 residues long. Trimming removed 2 bases from V and 7 bases from J, with 16 bases in between. CDR3 region: CASSFDNPTGQPQHF. CDR3 bases: TGCGCCAGCAGCTTTGATAACCCTACCGGGCAGCCCCAGCATTTT.

This clonotype is categorized as medium-sized. The genes are TRBV4-3 and TRBJ1-6; weak D call: TRBD1 (5 bases). The CDR3 has 14 amino acids. Looked up from germline, CDR1 is LGHNA and CDR2 is YSLEER. Between the trimmed V and J ends, which lost 0 bases and 10 bases, there was a span of 10 bases. Here the CDR3 DNA reads TGCGCCAGCAGCCAAGATACGGGGGTCTCACCCCTCCACTTT. This sequence encodes CASSQDTGVSPLHF.

The J gene is TRBJ2-1, the V gene TRBV12-3 or TRBV12-4, with 13 nucleotides matching TRBD2. Trimming took 7 bases from V and 5 from J; bases not matched to a gene: 8. The CDR3 runs to 16 residues. CDR3 sequence: CASTPRTSGRNNEQFF. Here the CDR3 DNA reads TGTGCCAGCACCCCCCGGACTAGCGGGAGAAACAATGAGCAGTTCTTC.

The chain uses TRBV11-2 and TRBJ1-5; D perhaps matches TRBD1 (6 bases). The CDR3 runs 19 residues. Germline V lookup: CDR1 SGHAT, CDR2 FQNNGV. Trimming took 5 bases from V and 2 from J, leaving 25 bases between them. CDR3 bases: TGTGCCAGCAGCCCCTTACAGGGAGTCGGAACGGGGGGCAATCAGCCCCAGCATTTT. This gives the protein CASSPLQGVGTGGNQPQHF.

V and J are TRBV15 and TRBJ2-7, with a weak D call TRBD2 (6 bases). Trimming removed 2 bases at V and 7 bases at J, with 18 bases between. Germline V gene lookup returns CDR1 LNHNV and CDR2 YYDKDF (reference sequence). This CDR3 spans 15 amino acids. The CDR3 is CATSRNSGTRLEQYF. For the CDR3, the DNA is TGTGCCACCAGCAGAAATAGCGGAACGCGGTTGGAGCAGTACTTC.

The J gene is TRBJ2-7, the V gene TRBV6-2 or TRBV6-3; 8 nucleotides line up with TRBD1. J was trimmed by 0 bases and V by 8 bases; bases with no gene match: 9. The V gene's germline CDR1 is MNHEY and CDR2 SVGEGT. The CDR3 is 15 residues long. This CDR3 reads CASGPRQGSSYEQYV. The CDR3 DNA follows: TGTGCCAGCGGTCCTCGACAGGGGAGCTCCTACGAGCAGTACGTC.